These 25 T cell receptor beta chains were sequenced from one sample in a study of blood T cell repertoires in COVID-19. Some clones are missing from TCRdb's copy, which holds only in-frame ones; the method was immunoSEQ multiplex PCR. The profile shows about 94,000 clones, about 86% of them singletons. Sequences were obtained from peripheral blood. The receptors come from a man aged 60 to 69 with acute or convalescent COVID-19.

The CDR3 bases are TGTGCCACCAGTGACCGCATAAGGACAGGGGGCGAGGAGACCCAGTACTTC. Translating gives CATSDRIRTGGEETQYF. V usage is TRBV24-1 and J usage is TRBJ2-5, with TRBD1 matching 11 bases. V dropped 4 bases and J dropped 5; count of bases not matched to a gene: 11. The CDR3 covers 17 residues. Germline CDR1 and CDR2: KGHDR and SFDVKD.

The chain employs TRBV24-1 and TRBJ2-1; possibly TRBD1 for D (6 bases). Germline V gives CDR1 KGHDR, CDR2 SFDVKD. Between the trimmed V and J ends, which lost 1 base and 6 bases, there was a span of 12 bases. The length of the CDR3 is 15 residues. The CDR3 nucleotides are TGTGCCACCAGTGATTTACTACAGGGACCCAATGAGCAGTTCTTC. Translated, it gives CATSDLLQGPNEQFF.

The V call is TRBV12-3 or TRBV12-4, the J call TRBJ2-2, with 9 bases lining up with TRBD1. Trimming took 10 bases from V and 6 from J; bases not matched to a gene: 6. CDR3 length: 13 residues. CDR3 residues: CAIDRDRAGELFF. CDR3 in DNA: TGTGCCATCGATAGGGACAGGGCCGGGGAGCTGTTTTTT.

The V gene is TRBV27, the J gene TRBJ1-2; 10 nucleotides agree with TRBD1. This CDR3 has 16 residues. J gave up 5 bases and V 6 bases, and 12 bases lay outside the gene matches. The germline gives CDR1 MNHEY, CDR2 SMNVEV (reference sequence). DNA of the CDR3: TGTGCCAGCAGACGCGAGACAGGGGGCCAAGGGTATGGCTACACCTTC. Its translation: CASRRETGGQGYGYTF.

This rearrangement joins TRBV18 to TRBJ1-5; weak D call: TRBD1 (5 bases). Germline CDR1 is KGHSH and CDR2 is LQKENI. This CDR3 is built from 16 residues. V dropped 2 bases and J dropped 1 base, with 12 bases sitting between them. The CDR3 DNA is TGTGCCAGCTCACCAGGGGGGGGTGGAAGCAATCAGCCCCAGCATTTT. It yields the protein CASSPGGGGSNQPQHF.

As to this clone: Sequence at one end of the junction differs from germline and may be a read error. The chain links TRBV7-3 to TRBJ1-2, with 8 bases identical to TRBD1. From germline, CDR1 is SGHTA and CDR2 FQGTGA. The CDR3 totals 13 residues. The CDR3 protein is CASSLSQGAESAF. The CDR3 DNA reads TGTGCCAGCAGCTTATCCCAGGGGGCAGAGTCAGCCTTC.

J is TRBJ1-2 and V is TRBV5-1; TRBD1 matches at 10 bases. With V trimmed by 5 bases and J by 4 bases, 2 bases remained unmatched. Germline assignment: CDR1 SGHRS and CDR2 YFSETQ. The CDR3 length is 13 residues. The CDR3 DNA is TGCGCCAGCAGGGGACAGGGGACCTATGGCTACACCTTC. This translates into CASRGQGTYGYTF.

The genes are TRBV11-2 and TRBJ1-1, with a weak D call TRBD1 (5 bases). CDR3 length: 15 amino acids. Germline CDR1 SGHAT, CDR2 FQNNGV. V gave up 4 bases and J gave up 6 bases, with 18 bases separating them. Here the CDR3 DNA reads TGTGCCAGCAGCTCCCCGGTCGGGGGACTGCCTGAAGCTTTCTTT. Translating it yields CASSSPVGGLPEAFF.

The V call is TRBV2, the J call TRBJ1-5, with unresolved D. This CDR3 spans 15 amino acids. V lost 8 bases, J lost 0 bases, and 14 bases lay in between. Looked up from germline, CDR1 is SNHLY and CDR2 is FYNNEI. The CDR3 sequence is CASREQGFSNQPQHF. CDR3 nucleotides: TGTGCCAGCCGGGAACAAGGTTTTAGCAATCAGCCCCAGCATTTT.

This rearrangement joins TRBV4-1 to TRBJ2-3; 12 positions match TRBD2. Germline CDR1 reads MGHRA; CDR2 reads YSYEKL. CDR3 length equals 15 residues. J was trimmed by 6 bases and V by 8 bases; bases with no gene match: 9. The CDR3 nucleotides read TGCGCCAGCCGCCTAGCGGGGGGGCGTCCGGATACGCAGTATTTT. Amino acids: CASRLAGGRPDTQYF.

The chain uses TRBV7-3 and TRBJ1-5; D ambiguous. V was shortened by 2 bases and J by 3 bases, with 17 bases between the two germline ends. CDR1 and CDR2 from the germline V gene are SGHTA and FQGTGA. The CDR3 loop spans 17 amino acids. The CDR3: CASSLFRSNPYNQPQHF. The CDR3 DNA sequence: TGTGCCAGCAGCTTATTCAGATCCAACCCTTACAATCAGCCCCAGCATTTT.

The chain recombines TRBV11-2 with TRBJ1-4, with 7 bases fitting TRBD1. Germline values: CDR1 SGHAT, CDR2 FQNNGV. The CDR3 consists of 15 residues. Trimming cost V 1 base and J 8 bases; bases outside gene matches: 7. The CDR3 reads CASSLGQGAWEKLFF. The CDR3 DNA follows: TGTGCCAGCAGCTTAGGACAGGGAGCGTGGGAAAAACTGTTTTTT.

The CDR3 is CASSRPGQGSYNEQFF. The CDR3 DNA reads as TGCGCCAGCAGCCGCCCGGGACAGGGGTCCTACAATGAGCAGTTCTTC. The chain recombines TRBV4-1 with TRBJ2-1, with TRBD1 matching over 10 bases. The CDR3 runs to 16 residues. CDR1 and CDR2 from the germline V gene are MGHRA and YSYEKL. After removal of 4 bases from V and 1 base from J, the junction contained 4 bases not matched to a gene.

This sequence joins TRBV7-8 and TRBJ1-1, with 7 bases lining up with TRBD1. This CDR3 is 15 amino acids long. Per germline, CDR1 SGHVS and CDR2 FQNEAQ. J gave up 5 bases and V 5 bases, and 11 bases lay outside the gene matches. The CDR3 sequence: CASSREAGGRTEAFF. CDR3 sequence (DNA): TGTGCCAGCAGCCGAGAGGCAGGGGGAAGAACTGAAGCTTTCTTT.

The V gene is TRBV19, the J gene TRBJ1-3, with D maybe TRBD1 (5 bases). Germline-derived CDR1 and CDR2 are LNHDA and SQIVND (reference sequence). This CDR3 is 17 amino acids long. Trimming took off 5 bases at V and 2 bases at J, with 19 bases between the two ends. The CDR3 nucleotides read TGTGCCAGTAGTTTTTTCGTCGGGGGGTCCGCTGGAAACACCATATATTTT. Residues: CASSFFVGGSAGNTIYF.

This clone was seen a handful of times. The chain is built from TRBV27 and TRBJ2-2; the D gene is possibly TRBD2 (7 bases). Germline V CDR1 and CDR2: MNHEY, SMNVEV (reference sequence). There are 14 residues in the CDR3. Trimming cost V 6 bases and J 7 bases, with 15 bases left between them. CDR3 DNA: TGTGCCAGCAGACTGGGGGGGCCAGGCGGGGAGCTGTTTTTT. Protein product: CASRLGGPGGELFF.

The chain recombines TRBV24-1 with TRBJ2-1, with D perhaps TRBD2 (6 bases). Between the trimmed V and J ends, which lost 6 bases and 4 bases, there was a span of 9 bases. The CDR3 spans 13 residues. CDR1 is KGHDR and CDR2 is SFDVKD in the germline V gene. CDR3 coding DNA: TGTGCCACCAGTCGGGAGCGGTACAATGAGCAGTTCTTC. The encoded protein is CATSRERYNEQFF.

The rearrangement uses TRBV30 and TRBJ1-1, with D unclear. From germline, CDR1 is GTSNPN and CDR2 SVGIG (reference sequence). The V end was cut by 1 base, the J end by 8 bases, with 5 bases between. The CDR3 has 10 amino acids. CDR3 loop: CAWSDLEAFF. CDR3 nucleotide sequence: TGTGCCTGGAGTGACCTAGAAGCTTTCTTT.

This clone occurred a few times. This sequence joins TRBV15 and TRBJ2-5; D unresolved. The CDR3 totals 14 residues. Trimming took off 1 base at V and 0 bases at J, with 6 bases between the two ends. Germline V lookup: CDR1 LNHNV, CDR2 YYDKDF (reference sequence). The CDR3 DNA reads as TGTGCCACCAGCAGAGGCCGGGACCAAGAGACCCAGTACTTC. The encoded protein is CATSRGRDQETQYF. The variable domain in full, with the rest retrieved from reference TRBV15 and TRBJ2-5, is DAMVIQNPRYQVTQFGKPVTLSCSQTLNHNVMYWYQQKSSQAPKLLFHYYDKDFNNEADTPDNFQSRRPNTSFCFLDIRSPGLGDTAMYLCATSRGRDQETQYFGPGTRLLVL.

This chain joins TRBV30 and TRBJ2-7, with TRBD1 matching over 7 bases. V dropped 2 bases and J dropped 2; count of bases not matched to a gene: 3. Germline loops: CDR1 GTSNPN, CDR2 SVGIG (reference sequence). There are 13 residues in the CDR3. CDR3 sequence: CAWSYGQAYEQYF. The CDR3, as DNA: TGTGCCTGGAGTTATGGACAGGCCTACGAGCAGTACTTC.

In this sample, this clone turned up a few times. The CDR3: CATSREAAGKPNTIYF. For the CDR3, the DNA is TGTGCCACCAGCAGAGAGGCGGCAGGGAAGCCAAACACCATATATTTT. This chain joins TRBV15 and TRBJ1-3; maybe TRBD1 (5 bases). Deletions cut 0 bases from V and 6 bases from J, with 15 bases between. Germline CDR1 reads LNHNV; CDR2 reads YYDKDF (reference sequence). The CDR3 covers 16 residues.

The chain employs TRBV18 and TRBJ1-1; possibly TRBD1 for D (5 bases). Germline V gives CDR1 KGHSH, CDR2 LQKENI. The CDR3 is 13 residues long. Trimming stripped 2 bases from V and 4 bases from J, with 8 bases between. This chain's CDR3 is CASSPERGTEAFF. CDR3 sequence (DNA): TGTGCCAGCTCACCAGAAAGGGGCACTGAAGCTTTCTTT.

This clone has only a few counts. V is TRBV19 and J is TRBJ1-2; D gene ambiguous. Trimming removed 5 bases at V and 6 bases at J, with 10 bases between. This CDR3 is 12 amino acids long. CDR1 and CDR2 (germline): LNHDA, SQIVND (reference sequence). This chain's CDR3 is CASSFLTDGYTF. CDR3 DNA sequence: TGTGCCAGTAGTTTTTTGACTGATGGCTACACCTTC.

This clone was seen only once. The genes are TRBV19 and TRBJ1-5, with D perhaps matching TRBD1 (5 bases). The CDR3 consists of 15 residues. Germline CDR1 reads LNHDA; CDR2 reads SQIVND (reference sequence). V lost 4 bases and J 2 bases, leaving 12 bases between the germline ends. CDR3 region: CASSNGGRGNQPQHF. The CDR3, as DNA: TGTGCCAGTAGTAACGGGGGTCGGGGCAATCAGCCCCAGCATTTT.

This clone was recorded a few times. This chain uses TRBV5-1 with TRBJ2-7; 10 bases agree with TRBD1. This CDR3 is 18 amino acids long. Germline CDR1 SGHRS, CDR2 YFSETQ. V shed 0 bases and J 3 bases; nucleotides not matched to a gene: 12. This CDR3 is CASSLVGTGEFSVYEQYF. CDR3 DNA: TGCGCCAGCAGCTTGGTGGGGACAGGGGAATTTTCAGTCTACGAGCAGTACTTC.